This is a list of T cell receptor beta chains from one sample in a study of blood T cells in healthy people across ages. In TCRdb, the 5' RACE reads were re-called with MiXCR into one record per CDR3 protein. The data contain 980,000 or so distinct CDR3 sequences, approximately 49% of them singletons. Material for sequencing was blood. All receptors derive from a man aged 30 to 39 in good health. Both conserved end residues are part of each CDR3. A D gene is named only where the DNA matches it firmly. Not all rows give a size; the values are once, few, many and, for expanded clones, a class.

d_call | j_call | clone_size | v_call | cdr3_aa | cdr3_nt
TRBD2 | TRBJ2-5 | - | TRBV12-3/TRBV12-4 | CASVLLAGGFQETQYF | TGTGCCAGCGTCCTCCTAGCGGGGGGATTCCAAGAGACCCAGTACTTC
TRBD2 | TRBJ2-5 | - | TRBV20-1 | CSATKRGGQETQYF | TGCAGTGCTACCAAGCGGGGGGGTCAAGAGACCCAGTACTTC
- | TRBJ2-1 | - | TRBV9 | CASSSPLQDSNNEQFF | TGTGCCAGCAGCTCCCCTCTCCAGGACAGTAACAATGAGCAGTTCTTC
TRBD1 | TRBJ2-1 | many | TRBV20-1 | CSAARGADRAGNEQFF | TGCAGTGCTGCGCGAGGCGCGGACAGGGCTGGCAATGAGCAGTTCTTC
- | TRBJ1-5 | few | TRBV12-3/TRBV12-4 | CASSLRAGDQPQHF | TGTGCCAGCAGTTTAAGGGCAGGGGATCAGCCCCAGCATTTT
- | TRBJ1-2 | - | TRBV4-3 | CASSQVPPAGDYGYTF | TGCGCCAGCAGCCAAGTCCCACCGGCCGGGGACTATGGCTACACCTTC
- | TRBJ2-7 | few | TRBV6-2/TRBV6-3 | CASSTGQAGLAYEQYF | TGTGCCAGCAGTACGGGGCAAGCGGGTCTAGCCTACGAGCAGTACTTC
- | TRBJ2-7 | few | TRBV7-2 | CASAGAVEQYF | TGTGCCAGCGCAGGGGCTGTCGAGCAGTACTTC
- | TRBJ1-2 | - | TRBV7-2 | CASSLNQGHTLGYTF | TGTGCCAGCAGCTTAAACCAAGGACACACCCTGGGTTACACCTTC
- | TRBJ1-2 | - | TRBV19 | CASSIGERSNYGYTF | TGTGCCAGTAGTATAGGAGAACGATCTAACTATGGCTACACCTTC
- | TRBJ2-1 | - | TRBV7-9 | CASSPRGRGSSYNEQFF | TGTGCCAGCAGCCCCCGGGGGAGGGGGAGCTCCTACAATGAGCAGTTCTTC
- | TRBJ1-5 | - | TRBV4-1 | CASSQDIARKGPQHF | TGCGCCAGCAGCCAAGATATCGCCCGTAAAGGTCCCCAGCATTTT
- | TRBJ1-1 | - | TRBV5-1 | CTSSLQGPNTEAFF | TGCACCAGCAGTCTACAGGGTCCAAACACTGAAGCTTTCTTT
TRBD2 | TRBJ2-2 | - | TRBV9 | CASSVTSGNTGELFF | TGTGCCAGCAGCGTTACTAGCGGCAACACCGGGGAGCTGTTTTTT
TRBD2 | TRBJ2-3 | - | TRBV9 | CASSQRGDQSTDTQYF | TGTGCCAGCAGCCAGCGGGGGGATCAGAGCACAGATACGCAGTATTTT
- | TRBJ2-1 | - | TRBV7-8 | CASSFPQTSSNEQFF | TGTGCCAGCAGCTTTCCCCAGACAAGTTCCAATGAGCAGTTCTTC
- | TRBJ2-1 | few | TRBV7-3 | CASSEDSYEQFF | TGTGCCAGCAGCGAAGACAGTTATGAGCAGTTCTTC
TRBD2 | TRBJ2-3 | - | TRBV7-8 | CASSLSGGITDTQYF | TGTGCCAGCAGCTTGAGCGGGGGGATTACAGATACGCAGTATTTT
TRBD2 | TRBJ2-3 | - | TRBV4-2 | CASSQDLARGAPSSAQYF | TGTGCCAGCAGCCAAGATCTTGCGCGGGGGGCCCCTTCCAGTGCGCAGTATTTT
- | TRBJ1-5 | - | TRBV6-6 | CASSYYGVSQAQHF | TGTGCCAGCAGTTACTACGGCGTTAGCCAGGCCCAGCATTTT
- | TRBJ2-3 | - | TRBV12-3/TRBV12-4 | CASRPQGTSTDTQYF | TGTGCCAGCAGACCCCAGGGTACTAGCACAGATACGCAGTATTTT
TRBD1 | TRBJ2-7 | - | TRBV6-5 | CASSLDRAQSSYEQYF | TGTGCCAGCAGTCTAGACAGGGCTCAGAGCTCCTACGAGCAGTACTTC
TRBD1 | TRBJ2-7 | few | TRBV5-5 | CASSQRRTGNTPYEQYF | TGTGCCAGCAGCCAACGCCGGACAGGTAACACCCCCTACGAGCAGTACTTC
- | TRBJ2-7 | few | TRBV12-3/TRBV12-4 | CASSPDVGSYEQYF | TGTGCCAGCAGTCCCGACGTGGGCTCCTACGAGCAGTACTTC
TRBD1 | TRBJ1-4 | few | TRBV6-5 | CASSYSFLRTGEQEEKLFF | TGTGCCAGCAGTTACTCATTCCTCAGGACAGGGGAACAAGAGGAAAAACTGTTTTTT
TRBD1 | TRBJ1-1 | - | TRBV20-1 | CSANLGTGHSVMNTEAFF | TGCAGTGCGAATCTGGGGACAGGGCATTCAGTCATGAACACTGAAGCTTTCTTT
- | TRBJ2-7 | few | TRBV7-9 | CASSPVLTYEQYF | TGTGCCAGCAGCCCAGTCCTTACCTACGAGCAGTACTTC
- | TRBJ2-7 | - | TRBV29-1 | CSVETYRYEQYF | TGCAGCGTTGAAACTTATCGGTACGAGCAGTACTTC
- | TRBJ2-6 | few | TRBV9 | CASSVAVAGANVLTF | TGTGCCAGCAGCGTAGCCGTAGCTGGGGCCAACGTCCTGACTTTC
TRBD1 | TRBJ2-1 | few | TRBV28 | CAGSRRDRASYPQFF | TGTGCCGGCAGCCGGAGGGACAGGGCTAGCTACCCGCAGTTCTTC
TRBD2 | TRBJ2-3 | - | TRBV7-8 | CASSLLAGGQRSTDTQYF | TGTGCCAGCAGCTTACTAGCGGGGGGGCAGCGTAGCACAGATACGCAGTATTTT
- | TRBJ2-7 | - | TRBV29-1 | CSVEVGHSVGRYEQYF | TGCAGCGTTGAAGTGGGGCACAGCGTGGGTCGCTACGAGCAGTACTTC
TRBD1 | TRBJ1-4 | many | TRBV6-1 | CASSVFTGEDEKLFF | TGTGCCAGCAGTGTCTTTACAGGGGAGGATGAAAAACTGTTTTTT
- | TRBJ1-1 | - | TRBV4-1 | CASSQLNTNTEAFF | TGCGCCAGCAGCCAGCTAAATACGAACACTGAAGCTTTCTTT
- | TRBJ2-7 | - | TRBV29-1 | CSVAADAYEQYF | TGCAGCGTTGCGGCGGACGCCTACGAGCAGTACTTC
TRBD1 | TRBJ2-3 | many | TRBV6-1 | CASRPLETADRVSTDTQYF | TGTGCCAGCAGACCTCTTGAGACAGCGGACAGGGTTAGCACAGATACGCAGTATTTT
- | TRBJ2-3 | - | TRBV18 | CASSPLGGRRDTQYF | TGTGCCAGCTCACCACTAGGGGGGCGTAGAGATACGCAGTATTTT